Below are 22 T cell receptor beta chains sequenced from a single sample in a study of T cell responses to AZD1222 COVID-19 vaccine. Sequencing was performed with immunoSEQ multiplex PCR; in TCRdb, only in-frame clones are kept and a portion is missing. This sample carries some 170,000 clones, about 87% of them seen once, and the ten largest clones take roughly 4.3%. The material was peripheral blood, obtained 28 days after the second dose of the MenACWY control vaccine. Every receptor here comes from an adult who received the MenACWY meningococcal vaccine as a control.

This clone was picked up one time. The chain carries TRBV6-1 and TRBJ1-2; D call uncertain. This CDR3 is built from 13 residues. With 1 base removed from V and 4 bases from J, the gap between germline ends came to 7 bases. CDR1 MNHNS and CDR2 SASEGT come from the germline V gene. As DNA, the CDR3 is TGTGCCAGCAGTGAAGTACGGATCTATGGCTACACCTTC. As protein: CASSEVRIYGYTF.

The rearrangement uses TRBV7-9 and TRBJ1-2; 7 bases map to TRBD1. Germline V gives CDR1 SEHNR, CDR2 FQNEAQ (reference sequence). The CDR3 length is 12 residues. With 5 bases clipped from V and 7 bases from J, the junction kept 4 bases outside the gene matches. This CDR3 reads CASSLDRVGYTF. The CDR3 DNA is TGTGCCAGCAGCCTCGACAGGGTTGGCTACACCTTC.

The rearrangement joins TRBV5-4 to TRBJ1-6, with D maybe TRBD1 (6 bases). Germline values: CDR1 SGHNT, CDR2 YYREEE (reference sequence). Trimming pared 3 bases from V and 5 bases from J, leaving 18 bases between. The CDR3 spans 17 residues. CDR3 DNA sequence: TGTGCCAGCAGCTCGGGGGGCAGGGTTCTGAATAATTCACCCCTCCACTTT. Amino acids: CASSSGGRVLNNSPLHF. The full variable domain, with the rest looked up from reference TRBV5-4 and TRBJ1-6, is ETGVTQSPTHLIKTRGQQVTLRCSSQSGHNTVSWYQQALGQGPQFIFQYYREEENGRGNFPPRFSGLQFPNYSSELNVNALELDDSALYLCASSSGGRVLNNSPLHFGNGTRLTVT.

V and J are TRBV2 and TRBJ2-1; D call uncertain. The CDR3 covers 14 residues. V lost 5 bases and J lost 9, with 17 bases in between. Germline CDR1 reads SNHLY; CDR2 reads FYNNEI. The CDR3 is CASSPRALTGEQFF. In DNA, the CDR3 is TGTGCCAGCAGTCCCCGGGCCCTAACGGGTGAGCAGTTCTTC. Drawing the rest from reference TRBV2 and TRBJ2-1, the complete variable domain is EPEVTQTPSHQVTQMGQEVILRCVPISNHLYFYWYRQILGQKVEFLVSFYNNEISEKSEIFDDQFSVERPDGSNFTLKIRSTKLEDSAMYFCASSPRALTGEQFFGPGTRLTVL.

A single count supports this clone. The chain combines TRBV10-1 with TRBJ1-5, with no clear D. CDR1 is WNHNN, CDR2 SYGVQD, per germline (reference sequence). CDR3 length equals 12 residues. Trimming took off 3 bases at V and 8 bases at J, with 8 bases between the two ends. The CDR3: CASSEKGKPQHF. CDR3 DNA: TGCGCCAGCAGTGAAAAGGGAAAGCCCCAGCATTTT.

V is TRBV7-2 and J is TRBJ2-1; 9 positions agree with TRBD2. This CDR3 is 15 amino acids long. Germline CDR1 is SGHTA and CDR2 is FQGNSA. After removal of 5 bases from V and 9 bases from J, the junction contained 11 bases not matched to a gene. The CDR3 protein is CASSPRTSELTEQFF. CDR3 in DNA: TGTGCCAGCAGCCCTCGGACTAGCGAATTGACTGAGCAGTTCTTC.

The chain joins TRBV15 to TRBJ1-2; D possibly corresponds to TRBD1 (6 bases). V lost 4 bases, J lost 0 bases, and 27 bases lay in between. Germline V lookup: CDR1 LNHNV, CDR2 YYDKDF (reference sequence). CDR3 length: 20 residues. CDR3 DNA: TGTGCCACCAGCATGGGGGGCATTGAGGCACCTATCCGAGCTAACTATGGCTACACCTTC. It is translated as CATSMGGIEAPIRANYGYTF.

The chain recombines TRBV15 with TRBJ1-1; D gene ambiguous. CDR3 length equals 14 residues. V was clipped by 0 bases and J by 11 bases, with 16 bases between them. Germline CDR1 is LNHNV and CDR2 is YYDKDF (reference sequence). CDR3 protein: CATSRDESGTRAFF. The CDR3 nucleotides are TGTGCCACCAGCAGAGATGAATCGGGAACCCGGGCTTTCTTT.

In this sample, this clone turned up once. This sequence joins TRBV6-5 and TRBJ1-2; 7 bases align to TRBD1. This CDR3 region has 14 residues. V gave up 8 bases and J gave up 6 bases; unmatched junction bases: 12. Germline values: CDR1 MNHEY, CDR2 SVGAGI. The CDR3 protein is CASGDGQVVDGYTF. CDR3 in DNA: TGTGCCAGCGGGGACGGACAGGTTGTGGATGGCTACACCTTC.

The V gene is TRBV7-9, the J gene TRBJ2-1, with a possible D match to TRBD2 (6 bases). Germline V gene data show CDR1 as SEHNR and CDR2 as FQNEAQ (reference sequence). The germline V and J ends were trimmed by 7 bases and 8 bases, with 18 bases remaining between them. The CDR3 has 14 amino acids. The CDR3 DNA reads TGTGCCAGCACTATAACCCGGAGGGCCGATGAGCAGTTCTTC. Translated, it gives CASTITRRADEQFF.

The chain joins TRBV19 to TRBJ1-1, with 9 bases lining up with TRBD1. Germline V gene lookup returns CDR1 LNHDA and CDR2 SQIVND (reference sequence). This CDR3 spans 15 amino acids. The V and J ends lost 7 bases and 3 bases, in that order; junction bases with no gene match: 9. CDR3 bases: TGTGCCAGTAATCAGCCTGACAGGGGGTACACTGAAGCTTTCTTT. Translating it yields CASNQPDRGYTEAFF.

The chain links TRBV19 to TRBJ2-7, with D perhaps TRBD1 or TRBD2 (5 bases each). The V gene lost 6 bases and the J gene lost 0 bases, with 21 bases spanning the gap. The CDR3 runs to 17 residues. The V gene's germline CDR1 is LNHDA and CDR2 SQIVND (reference sequence). CDR3 residues: CASSPHYQGDSSYEQYF. The DNA for the CDR3 is TGTGCCAGTAGCCCTCATTATCAGGGAGACTCCTCCTACGAGCAGTACTTC.

V and J are TRBV20-1 and TRBJ2-1; 9 bases are shared with TRBD1. There are 14 residues in the CDR3. CDR1 and CDR2 (germline): DFQATT, SNEGSKA (reference sequence). With 3 bases clipped from V and 7 bases from J, the junction kept 7 bases outside the gene matches. As DNA, the CDR3 is TGCAGTGCTAGTTTGGGACAGGGTACGAATGAGCAGTTCTTC. Translated, it gives CSASLGQGTNEQFF.

This chain uses TRBV28 with TRBJ1-2, with 11 bases lining up with TRBD1. Per the germline V gene, CDR1 is MDHEN and CDR2 is SYDVKM. This CDR3 has 14 amino acids. With V trimmed by 6 bases and J by 5 bases, 5 bases remained unmatched. CDR3 protein: CASSPGQGAYGYTF. DNA for the CDR3: TGTGCCAGCAGCCCTGGACAGGGGGCTTATGGCTACACCTTC.

CDR3 in DNA: TGTGCCAGCTCACCGACAGGCCCGAACAATGAGCAGTTCTTC. This sequence encodes CASSPTGPNNEQFF. The rearrangement links TRBV18 to TRBJ2-1; D possibly corresponds to TRBD1 (6 bases). The CDR3 extends over 14 amino acids. Germline CDR1 reads KGHSH; CDR2 reads LQKENI. The V end was cut by 3 bases, the J end by 5 bases, with 11 bases between.

V usage is TRBV11-2 and J usage is TRBJ2-7; 7 bases line up with TRBD2. Germline V gene lookup returns CDR1 SGHAT and CDR2 FQNNGV. J was trimmed by 0 bases and V by 2 bases; bases with no gene match: 10. The CDR3 sequence is 17 residues long. CDR3 protein: CASSLSGGLINSYEQYF. The CDR3 DNA follows: TGTGCCAGCAGCTTATCGGGAGGCTTAATAAACTCCTACGAGCAGTACTTC.

The CDR3 nucleotides read TGTGCCAGCAGCTTAGGTAGCAAAGAGACCCAGTACTTC. Translating gives CASSLGSKETQYF. The rearrangement joins TRBV7-2 to TRBJ2-5; D is ambiguous. There are 13 residues in the CDR3. The germline V gene encodes CDR1 SGHTA and CDR2 FQGNSA. The V and J ends lost 1 base and 3 bases respectively, with 6 bases between them. Supplemented by reference TRBV7-2 and TRBJ2-5, the full variable domain reads GAGVSQSPSNKVTEKGKDVELRCDPISGHTALYWYRQSLGQGLEFLIYFQGNSAPDKSGLPSDRFSAERTGGSVSTLTIQRTQQEDSAVYLCASSLGSKETQYFGPGTRLLVL.

This clone occurred once. This rearrangement joins TRBV20-1 to TRBJ1-2, with D tentatively TRBD1 (5 bases). The CDR3 is 13 amino acids. The V gene lost 3 bases and the J gene lost 7 bases, with 15 bases spanning the gap. Germline-derived CDR1 and CDR2 are DFQATT and SNEGSKA (reference sequence). CDR3 DNA: TGCAGTGCTAGTGGGAGACGAGGGACTGGCTACACCTTC. Amino acids: CSASGRRGTGYTF.

This chain joins TRBV7-8 and TRBJ2-5; D not certain. V was cut by 1 base and J by 3 bases, with 9 bases left in between. Germline V gives CDR1 SGHVS, CDR2 FQNEAQ. The CDR3 extends over 14 amino acids. As DNA, the CDR3 is TGTGCCAGCAGCTTAGTCTTCGAGAAAGAGACCCAGTACTTC. Translating gives CASSLVFEKETQYF.

The chain combines TRBV12-2 with TRBJ1-2; TRBD1 was called by the table and not checked on the DNA. TRBV12-2 is tagged as a pseudogene. This CDR3 spans 15 amino acids. CDR3 loop: CASRLAGQGGSGYTF. The CDR3 DNA follows: TGTGCAAGTCGCTTAGCCGGACAGGGTGGTAGTGGCTACACCTTC.

The rearrangement links TRBV3-1 (or the pseudogene TRBV3-2) to TRBJ2-2; TRBD2 matches at 10 bases. With V trimmed by 0 bases and J by 4 bases, 5 bases remained unmatched. This CDR3 is 17 amino acids long. CDR1 is LGHDT and CDR2 is YNNKEL in the germline V gene (reference sequence). This CDR3 reads CASSQDRSGRGTGELFF. The CDR3 DNA sequence: TGTGCCAGCAGCCAAGATCGAAGCGGGAGGGGCACCGGGGAGCTGTTTTTT.

V usage is TRBV19 and J usage is TRBJ2-6; D is unclear. CDR3 length equals 16 residues. Germline V gene data show CDR1 as LNHDA and CDR2 as SQIVND (reference sequence). Trimming cost V 5 bases and J 0 bases, with 11 bases left between them. The CDR3 DNA sequence: TGTGCCAGTAGTCTGGGCCGAAGCTCTGGGGCCAACGTCCTGACTTTC. Its translation: CASSLGRSSGANVLTF.